Listed below are T cell receptor beta chains from one sample, sequenced in a study of shared clonotypes between healthy human individuals. Sequenced by immunoSEQ multiplex PCR; TCRdb stores in-frame clones only, minus some. The table has 2 million to 2.5 million clones, under 97% seen once; the top ten hold less than 0.15%. The material sequenced was naive CD4+ T cells sorted from blood. Receptors were obtained from a man aged 18 to 29 in good health. Each CDR3 is given with its conserved first and last residue. Each record gives: CDR3 protein, clone size, D gene, V gene. A D gene is named only where the DNA matches it firmly. The size field is filled for only some rows; it gives once, few, many or a size class.

cdr3_aa: CASSVGVGQGERIGNTIYF
clone_size: -
d_call: TRBD1
v_call: TRBV9

cdr3_aa: CAWSVRPRYTF
clone_size: -
d_call: -
v_call: TRBV30

cdr3_aa: CASSWTGTSGTDTQYF
clone_size: -
d_call: TRBD2
v_call: TRBV5-1

cdr3_aa: CATSISSNQPQHF
clone_size: once
d_call: -
v_call: TRBV15

cdr3_aa: CASSPYFGGRPQHF
clone_size: -
d_call: -
v_call: TRBV6-5

cdr3_aa: CASSYSGLGVNYGYTF
clone_size: -
d_call: -
v_call: TRBV6-6

cdr3_aa: CASSYQGSNQPQHF
clone_size: few
d_call: -
v_call: TRBV7-9

cdr3_aa: CASSRQGSEAFF
clone_size: -
d_call: TRBD1
v_call: TRBV7-9

cdr3_aa: CASSSETGYTEAFF
clone_size: -
d_call: -
v_call: TRBV5-8

cdr3_aa: CASSQTGGRTDTQYF
clone_size: -
d_call: -
v_call: TRBV19

cdr3_aa: CASSQGVGTLSGNTIYF
clone_size: -
d_call: -
v_call: TRBV4-1

cdr3_aa: CASRTGLSNSPLHF
clone_size: -
d_call: TRBD1
v_call: TRBV27

cdr3_aa: CASSLGLAGDEQYF
clone_size: once
d_call: -
v_call: TRBV5-1

cdr3_aa: CASSSPGRGYGYTF
clone_size: -
d_call: -
v_call: TRBV7-2

cdr3_aa: CASSLASGRAADTQYF
clone_size: -
d_call: TRBD2
v_call: TRBV7-2

cdr3_aa: CASRREEYNEQFF
clone_size: -
d_call: -
v_call: TRBV6-5

cdr3_aa: CASSGTGLNTEAFF
clone_size: -
d_call: TRBD1
v_call: TRBV5-1

cdr3_aa: CASSLAAKSSYEQYF
clone_size: -
d_call: TRBD2
v_call: TRBV18

cdr3_aa: CASSLGSKGTDYEPQHF
clone_size: -
d_call: TRBD1
v_call: TRBV11-2

cdr3_aa: CASSRPGGASSTDTQYF
clone_size: -
d_call: -
v_call: TRBV19

cdr3_aa: CAWSVGLSFTDTQYF
clone_size: -
d_call: -
v_call: TRBV30

cdr3_aa: CASSPGGGNNLNYGYTF
clone_size: -
d_call: -
v_call: TRBV28

cdr3_aa: CATLTGGDGANVLTF
clone_size: -
d_call: TRBD1
v_call: TRBV10-3

cdr3_aa: CASSLSLAGGSSTDTQYF
clone_size: -
d_call: TRBD2
v_call: TRBV5-1

cdr3_aa: CASSLDLRRGRSTGELFF
clone_size: -
d_call: -
v_call: TRBV11-2

cdr3_aa: CARSLERLAYIQETQYF
clone_size: -
d_call: -
v_call: TRBV5-3

cdr3_aa: CASSLGGASNTEAFF
clone_size: -
d_call: -
v_call: TRBV28

cdr3_aa: CASTRWEGSEQFF
clone_size: -
d_call: TRBD2
v_call: TRBV10-2

cdr3_aa: CASSSLEWPANYGYTF
clone_size: -
d_call: -
v_call: TRBV5-1

cdr3_aa: CSVEGLPAQYF
clone_size: -
d_call: TRBD2
v_call: TRBV29-1

cdr3_aa: CAITLGRQRVQETQYF
clone_size: -
d_call: -
v_call: TRBV2

cdr3_aa: CASSSTGREVDTQYF
clone_size: -
d_call: -
v_call: TRBV5-6

cdr3_aa: CASSAGTQETQYF
clone_size: -
d_call: -
v_call: TRBV6-1

cdr3_aa: CASSGRQGALGANVLTF
clone_size: -
d_call: TRBD1
v_call: TRBV6-1

cdr3_aa: CASSLGTLNYGYTF
clone_size: -
d_call: -
v_call: TRBV7-9

cdr3_aa: CSVEGGFEYEGYTF
clone_size: -
d_call: -
v_call: TRBV29-1

cdr3_aa: CASSVEEIGGYGYTF
clone_size: -
d_call: -
v_call: TRBV9

cdr3_aa: CASSPYRDTNTEAFF
clone_size: once
d_call: -
v_call: TRBV27

cdr3_aa: CASSQLGPIDPRTGNTIYF
clone_size: -
d_call: -
v_call: TRBV5-6

cdr3_aa: CAISGVAYEQYF
clone_size: -
d_call: -
v_call: TRBV10-3

cdr3_aa: CASSLDPGLSSYEQYF
clone_size: -
d_call: TRBD2
v_call: TRBV7-2

cdr3_aa: CASSPSIGYEQYF
clone_size: -
d_call: -
v_call: TRBV18

cdr3_aa: CASSLVRGPYEQYF
clone_size: once
d_call: -
v_call: TRBV7-2

cdr3_aa: CASSRQGWGYTF
clone_size: -
d_call: TRBD1
v_call: TRBV28

cdr3_aa: CASRGGGYEQYF
clone_size: -
d_call: -
v_call: TRBV6-5

cdr3_aa: CSGGERLEQYF
clone_size: once
d_call: -
v_call: TRBV29-1

cdr3_aa: CASSSIAGENNEQFF
clone_size: -
d_call: TRBD2
v_call: TRBV5-1

cdr3_aa: CASSEGGSLVPQHF
clone_size: -
d_call: -
v_call: TRBV6-1

cdr3_aa: CAISESSGGNTDTQYF
clone_size: -
d_call: TRBD2
v_call: TRBV10-3

cdr3_aa: CSGSRSETQYF
clone_size: once
d_call: -
v_call: TRBV20-1

cdr3_aa: CASSVEQEGRGGSYNEQFF
clone_size: once
d_call: -
v_call: TRBV9